What follows are 17 T cell receptor beta chains derived from one specimen sequenced in a study of monozygotic twins with inflammatory bowel disease (dated by TCRdb to about 2019). Libraries were prepared through 5' RACE. TCRdb records Illumina HiSeq 2500 as the sequencer. Following reprocessing of the reads by TCRdb, the data hold one row per CDR3 protein sequence and no DNA is available. The sample's records list just under 45,000 distinct CDR3 sequences. Together, the top ten hold 5.3% of the sample. The sequenced sample consisted of blood. The origin of the receptors is a human donor with ulcerative colitis or Crohn's disease, or a healthy co-twin of an affected twin (not recorded which).

The J gene is TRBJ1-1, the V gene TRBV3-1; TCRdb lists TRBD1, though no DNA is available to test this call. Germline assignment: CDR1 LGHDT and CDR2 YNNKEL (reference sequence). This CDR3 contains 14 residues. CDR3 residues: CASSQAGTGRGAFF.

The gene calls are TRBV11-2 and TRBJ2-3. The CDR3 consists of 14 residues. The V gene's germline CDR1 is SGHAT and CDR2 FQNNGV. The CDR3 loop is CASSLEPSTDTQYF.

The rearrangement uses TRBV12-3 or TRBV12-4 and TRBJ2-7; TCRdb calls TRBD1, which cannot be checked without DNA. This CDR3 region has 14 residues. Here the CDR3 reads CASSLKGATYEQYF.

V usage is TRBV28 and J usage is TRBJ1-5. This CDR3 is built from 12 residues. The germline V gene has CDR1 MDHEN and CDR2 SYDVKM. The CDR3 loop reads CASLQPSQPQHF. Filled out from reference TRBV28 and TRBJ1-5, the complete variable domain reads DVKVTQSSRYLVKRTGEKVFLECVQDMDHENMFWYRQDPGLGLRLIYFSYDVKMKEKGDIPEGYSVSREKKERFSLILESASTNQTSMYLCASLQPSQPQHFGDGTRLSIL.

The chain joins TRBV12-3 or TRBV12-4 to TRBJ2-3; TCRdb names TRBD1, which stays unverified in the absence of DNA. The CDR3 is 14 residues long. CDR3 loop: CASSLQGGTDTQYF.

The chain couples TRBV5-1 to TRBJ1-2; as DNA is missing, the TRBD1 call by TCRdb cannot be tested. This CDR3 is 14 amino acids long. Germline V gene data show CDR1 as SGHRS and CDR2 as YFSETQ. CDR3 in amino acids: CASSLGDSVYGYTF.

V gene TRBV7-2 combines with J gene TRBJ2-6. The CDR3 is made up of 15 amino acids. Germline assignment: CDR1 SGHTA and CDR2 FQGNSA. The CDR3 here is CASSFGLSGANVLTF. Looking up the rest from reference TRBV7-2 and TRBJ2-6 gives the full variable domain: GAGVSQSPSNKVTEKGKDVELRCDPISGHTALYWYRQSLGQGLEFLIYFQGNSAPDKSGLPSDRFSAERTGGSVSTLTIQRTQQEDSAVYLCASSFGLSGANVLTFGAGSRLTVL.

The gene calls are TRBV7-9 and TRBJ2-1; TCRdb gives TRBD2 as the D gene, but with no DNA this cannot be confirmed. Germline V CDR1 and CDR2: SEHNR, FQNEAQ (reference sequence). The length of the CDR3 is 13 residues. The chain's CDR3 is CASSGVGPDEQFF.

This clonotype registers medium-sized by frequency. The chain couples TRBV27 to TRBJ2-3; the D call of TRBD2 rests on TCRdb alone, since no DNA is present to check it. Germline V gene data show CDR1 as MNHEY and CDR2 as SMNVEV (reference sequence). CDR3 size: 16 residues. The CDR3 sequence is CASSFLAGGDTDTQYF.

The rearrangement links TRBV20-1 to TRBJ2-1; there is no DNA to check the TCRdb D call of TRBD1. Germline V gives CDR1 DFQATT, CDR2 SNEGSKA (reference sequence). The CDR3 runs 18 residues. The CDR3 loop reads CSARDRGPGTRSYNEQFF.

V is TRBV5-1 and J is TRBJ2-7; TCRdb outputs TRBD1, but without DNA this stays unchecked. Germline CDR1 reads SGHRS; CDR2 reads YFSETQ. The length of the CDR3 is 15 residues. The CDR3 protein is CASSLSVGQPYEQYF.

This sequence joins TRBV5-4 and TRBJ2-6. This CDR3 has 13 residues. Germline-derived CDR1 and CDR2 are SGHNT and YYREEE (reference sequence). This CDR3 is CASSLWGANVLTF.

The chain is built from TRBV20-1 and TRBJ2-3. From germline, CDR1 is DFQATT and CDR2 SNEGSKA (reference sequence). This CDR3 contains 16 residues. CDR3 sequence: CSARDPDNNPADTQYF.

The V gene is TRBV6-1, the J gene TRBJ1-2. From germline, CDR1 is MNHNS and CDR2 SASEGT. The CDR3 runs 15 residues. The CDR3 protein is CASTPREGANYGYTF.

The V gene is TRBV20-1, the J gene TRBJ2-7; TCRdb returns TRBD1, unconfirmable since there is no DNA. Germline loops: CDR1 DFQATT, CDR2 SNEGSKA (reference sequence). The CDR3 is 15 amino acids. The CDR3 protein is CSAPLGGGSSYEQYF.

The chain uses TRBV20-1 and TRBJ1-4; TCRdb selects TRBD1, and the lack of DNA leaves this call unchecked. The CDR3 runs to 16 residues. Germline CDR1 and CDR2: DFQATT and SNEGSKA (reference sequence). This CDR3 reads CSARGASGGLNEKLFF.

V usage is TRBV20-1 and J usage is TRBJ2-1; the TCRdb call, TRBD2, lacks DNA for checking. Germline CDR1 reads DFQATT; CDR2 reads SNEGSKA (reference sequence). The length of the CDR3 is 15 residues. The CDR3: CSASPLAGVYNEQFF.